The rows below give T cell receptor beta chains drawn from one sample of a study of shared clonotypes between healthy human individuals. Here immunoSEQ multiplex PCR was the method, and the copy in TCRdb shows in-frame clones only, minus some. The data show about 1.5 million clones, with around 97% seen just once and over 1% held by the top ten. The specimen sequenced was naive CD4+ T cells sorted from blood. The receptors shown here come from a man aged 25-40 years in good health. CDR3s include the opening cysteine and the closing phenylalanine or tryptophan. Fields, in order: J gene, D gene, V gene, clone size, CDR3 protein, CDR3 DNA. A D gene is named only where the DNA matches it firmly. Rows give clone size only sometimes, using once, few, many, or a class for an expanded clone.

>TRBJ2-2|.|TRBV19|.
CASRDGELFF
TGTGCCAGTAGAGACGGGGAGCTGTTTTTT
>TRBJ2-2|.|TRBV6-1|.
CASRTPGGELFF
TGTGCCAGCCGTACCCCGGGCGGGGAGCTGTTTTTT
>TRBJ1-5|.|TRBV4-1|.
CASSQPQGQPQHF
TGCGCCAGCAGCCAACCACAGGGCCAGCCCCAGCATTTT
>TRBJ2-5|.|TRBV6-1|.
CASSVMRGGQETQYF
TGTGCCAGCAGTGTTATGCGGGGTGGCCAAGAGACCCAGTACTTC
>TRBJ2-7|.|TRBV18|.
CASSPWGLAEASYEQYF
TGTGCCAGCTCACCATGGGGATTAGCGGAGGCCTCCTACGAGCAGTACTTC
>TRBJ2-5|.|TRBV4-1|.
CASSLEGGGSGRGFETQYF
TGCGCCAGCAGCCTCGAAGGGGGAGGTTCGGGTAGAGGTTTTGAGACCCAGTACTTC
>TRBJ2-5|.|TRBV5-4|.
CASSLVSLEGETQYF
TGTGCCAGCAGCTTGGTTTCGTTGGAGGGAGAGACCCAGTACTTC
>TRBJ1-4|.|TRBV6-6|.
CASSPKEKLFF
TGTGCCAGCAGTCCTAAGGAAAAACTGTTTTTT
>TRBJ1-1|.|TRBV5-1|.
CASSLRGGNTEAFF
TGCGCCAGCAGCTTAAGGGGCGGGAACACTGAAGCTTTCTTT
>TRBJ2-3|.|TRBV5-8|.
CASSLGRALSTDTQYF
TGTGCCAGCAGCTTGGGTAGGGCTTTAAGCACAGATACGCAGTATTTT
>TRBJ2-6|.|TRBV7-3|once
CASSRGYTGANVLTF
TGTGCCAGCAGCCGGGGGTATACCGGGGCCAACGTCCTGACTTTC
>TRBJ2-4|.|TRBV5-6|.
CASSGSGSQYF
TGTGCCAGCAGCGGGAGCGGGTCTCAGTACTTC
>TRBJ2-7|TRBD1|TRBV5-8|.
CASSPRQGSYEQYF
TGTGCCAGCAGCCCGCGACAGGGATCCTACGAGCAGTACTTC
>TRBJ1-2|.|TRBV9|.
CASSVVGNYGYTF
TGTGCCAGCAGCGTAGTGGGGAACTATGGCTACACCTTC
>TRBJ2-3|.|TRBV7-2|once
CASSQGHTDTQYF
TGTGCCAGCAGCCAAGGGCACACAGATACGCAGTATTTT
>TRBJ2-3|TRBD2|TRBV5-1|once
CASRGGAGASTDTQYF
TGCGCCAGCAGGGGGGGAGCGGGAGCTAGCACAGATACGCAGTATTTT
>TRBJ1-2|.|TRBV29-1|.
CSVGGRLGPGYTF
TGCAGCGTTGGAGGACGGCTTGGACCCGGCTACACCTTC
>TRBJ1-1|TRBD1|TRBV30|.
CAWSVGGTGRAFF
TGTGCCTGGAGTGTAGGGGGCACAGGGAGAGCTTTCTTT
>TRBJ2-5|.|TRBV7-4|.
CASSPRGAETQYF
TGTGCCAGCAGCCCTAGGGGAGCAGAGACCCAGTACTTC
>TRBJ2-5|.|TRBV11-2|.
CASSLRVRRGTETQYF
TGTGCCAGCAGCTTACGAGTGCGGAGAGGCACAGAGACCCAGTACTTC
>TRBJ2-3|.|TRBV4-2|.
CASSQDNPGTTQHTDTQYF
TGTGCCAGCAGCCAAGATAACCCCGGGACCACCCAGCACACAGATACGCAGTATTTT
>TRBJ1-1|.|TRBV7-9|.
CASSSNRDLKAFF
TGTGCCAGCAGCTCTAACAGGGACCTGAAAGCTTTCTTT
>TRBJ1-2|TRBD1|TRBV19|.
CASSMGLGQGILYGYTF
TGTGCCAGTAGTATGGGCCTCGGACAGGGGATTCTCTATGGCTACACCTTC
>TRBJ1-2|.|TRBV6-1|.
CASSGPGKAYGYTF
TGTGCCAGCAGTGGACCAGGGAAAGCCTATGGCTACACCTTC
>TRBJ2-3|.|TRBV5-1|few
CASNPLEDNTDTQYF
TGCGCCAGCAATCCGTTGGAGGATAACACAGATACGCAGTATTTT
>TRBJ2-7|TRBD1|TRBV6-5|.
CASSYDRGWYEQYF
TGTGCCAGCAGTTACGACAGGGGTTGGTACGAGCAGTACTTC
>TRBJ2-7|.|TRBV28|once
CASSFPGLTYEQYF
TGTGCCAGCAGTTTTCCAGGCCTAACCTACGAGCAGTACTTC
>TRBJ2-3|.|TRBV4-3|.
CASSQGSQASTDTQYF
TGCGCCAGCAGCCAAGGGTCACAGGCAAGCACAGATACGCAGTATTTT
>TRBJ2-7|TRBD2|TRBV7-2|.
CASSLISGSHEQYF
TGTGCCAGCAGCTTAATAAGCGGGAGCCACGAGCAGTACTTC
>TRBJ2-3|TRBD2|TRBV7-2|.
CASSREVGTDTQYF
TGTGCCAGCAGCCGGGAGGTTGGCACAGATACGCAGTATTTT
>TRBJ2-7|.|TRBV6-1|many
CASSALTESYEQYF
TGTGCCAGCAGTGCCCTAACAGAAAGCTACGAGCAGTACTTC
>TRBJ1-1|.|TRBV5-1|.
CASSSAMGTTEAFF
TGCGCCAGCAGCTCCGCGATGGGGACAACTGAAGCTTTCTTT
>TRBJ1-1|.|TRBV6-6|.
CASSPQESIGDTEAFF
TGTGCCAGCAGCCCACAAGAAAGTATTGGGGACACTGAAGCTTTCTTT
>TRBJ2-3|.|TRBV2|.
CASRPSDALTDTQYF
TGTGCCAGCAGGCCATCGGACGCGCTAACAGATACGCAGTATTTT
>TRBJ2-5|.|TRBV19|.
CASSITGSQETQYF
TGTGCCAGTAGTATAACGGGTAGCCAAGAGACCCAGTACTTC
>TRBJ2-6|.|TRBV19|.
CASNRSPGSSGANVLTF
TGTGCCAGTAATCGGAGTCCGGGAAGCTCTGGGGCCAACGTCCTGACTTTC
>TRBJ2-1|TRBD1|TRBV5-6|.
CASSLYPGTASYNEQFF
TGTGCCAGCAGCTTGTATCCGGGGACAGCCTCCTACAATGAGCAGTTCTTC
>TRBJ2-7|.|TRBV11-2|.
CASSLDAADSYEQYF
TGTGCCAGCAGCTTAGATGCTGCTGACTCCTACGAGCAGTACTTC
>TRBJ2-5|.|TRBV18|.
CASSLRYQETQYF
TGTGCCAGCTCTCTTCGGTACCAAGAGACCCAGTACTTC
>TRBJ1-4|.|TRBV7-3|.
CASSKRGRDYNEKLFF
TGTGCCAGCAGCAAAAGGGGCCGGGACTATAATGAAAAACTGTTTTTT
>TRBJ1-1|TRBD1|TRBV28|.
CASRRQGSDEAFF
TGTGCCAGCAGACGACAGGGGAGCGATGAAGCTTTCTTT
>TRBJ1-1|.|TRBV5-1|.
CASSRVEPTNTEAFF
TGCGCCAGCAGTCGGGTGGAACCTACGAACACTGAAGCTTTCTTT
>TRBJ1-1|.|TRBV7-9|.
CASSLELFEVTGTEAFF
TGTGCCAGCAGCTTAGAGCTCTTCGAGGTGACGGGCACTGAAGCTTTCTTT
>TRBJ2-7|.|TRBV4-1|once
CASSQDTPGPYEQYF
TGCGCCAGCAGCCAAGATACGCCCGGTCCTTACGAGCAGTACTTC
>TRBJ2-6|.|TRBV6-4|.
CASSVYTGANVLTF
TGTGCCAGCAGTGTCTATACTGGGGCCAACGTCCTGACTTTC
>TRBJ2-3|TRBD2|TRBV6-6|.
CASSYVGRVSTDTQYF
TGTGCCAGCAGTTACGTAGGGAGGGTTAGCACAGATACGCAGTATTTT
>TRBJ2-3|.|TRBV5-1|.
CASSLTGYTDTQYF
TGCGCCAGCAGCTTAACAGGGTACACAGATACGCAGTATTTT
>TRBJ2-3|TRBD2|TRBV30|.
CAWSGGLAPSTDTQYF
TGTGCCTGGTCGGGGGGACTAGCCCCCAGCACAGATACGCAGTATTTT
>TRBJ2-1|TRBD2|TRBV30|.
CAWSVPSGRPNEQFF
TGTGCCTGGAGTGTACCTAGCGGGAGGCCTAATGAGCAGTTCTTC
>TRBJ1-4|TRBD1|TRBV7-9|.
CASSLTSPGQGDEKLFF
TGTGCCAGCAGCTTGACATCTCCGGGACAGGGGGATGAAAAACTGTTTTTT
>TRBJ2-5|TRBD2|TRBV5-4|.
CASSFGLAGGQETQYF
TGTGCCAGCAGCTTCGGACTAGCGGGAGGACAAGAGACCCAGTACTTC
>TRBJ2-5|.|TRBV5-1|.
CASSLAGVLRETQYF
TGCGCCAGCAGCTTGGCCGGGGTTCTCAGAGAGACCCAGTACTTC
>TRBJ2-1|.|TRBV27|once
CASSSPQRREQFF
TGTGCCAGCAGTTCCCCTCAGAGACGAGAGCAGTTCTTC